This T cell receptor beta chain is from a study of shared clonotypes between healthy human individuals. Findings of the study overall: Deeper or shallower sequencing was expected to change how clonotypes are shared among donors. Naive CD4 clonotypes were shared across several donors at approximately 5.3%.

Germline CDR1 and CDR2: SSHAT and FNYEAQ (reference sequence). The CDR3 is made up of 14 amino acids. Notes on this clone: Its target is not known. One end of the junction does not line up with germline, which may come from a read error.

A deep-level run was used for the assay. Sequencing used immunoSEQ multiplex PCR; TCRdb keeps in-frame clones, though not all of them. The sample carries some 900,000 clones, around three quarters recorded once. The rearrangement uses TRBV7-7 and TRBJ2-2, with D perhaps TRBD2 (5 bases). The sequenced sample consisted of memory CD4+ T cells sorted from blood. Subset: CD45RA-negative fraction. The source is a man younger than 30 in good health. CDR3 DNA: TGTGCTAGCAGCTTAGCGCCTGAATCCGGGGAGCTGTTTTTT. Amino acid sequence: CASSLAPESGELFF.